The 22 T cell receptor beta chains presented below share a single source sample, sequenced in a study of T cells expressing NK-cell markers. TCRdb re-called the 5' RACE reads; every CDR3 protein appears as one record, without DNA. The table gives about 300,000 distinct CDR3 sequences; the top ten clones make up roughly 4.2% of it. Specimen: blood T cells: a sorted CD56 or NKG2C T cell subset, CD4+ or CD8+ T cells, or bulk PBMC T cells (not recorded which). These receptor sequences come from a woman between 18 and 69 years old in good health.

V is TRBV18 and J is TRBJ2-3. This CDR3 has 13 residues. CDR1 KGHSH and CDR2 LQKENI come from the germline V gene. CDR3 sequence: CASSPPGPDTQYF. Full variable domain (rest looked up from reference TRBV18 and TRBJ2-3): NAGVMQNPRHLVRRRGQEARLRCSPMKGHSHVYWYRQLPEEGLKFMVYLQKENIIDESGMPKERFSAEFPKEGPSILRIQQVVRGDSAAYFCASSPPGPDTQYFGPGTRLTVL.

The CDR3 loop reads CSSVQRSYNEQFF. The chain links TRBV29-1 to TRBJ2-1; the D gene TCRdb calls, TRBD2, cannot be checked with no DNA. The germline V gene encodes CDR1 SQVTM and CDR2 ANQGSEA. The CDR3 is 13 residues long.

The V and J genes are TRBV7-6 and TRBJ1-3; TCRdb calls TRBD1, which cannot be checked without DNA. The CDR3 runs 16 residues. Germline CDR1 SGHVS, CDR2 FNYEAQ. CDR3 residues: CASSSGTGFSGNTIYF.

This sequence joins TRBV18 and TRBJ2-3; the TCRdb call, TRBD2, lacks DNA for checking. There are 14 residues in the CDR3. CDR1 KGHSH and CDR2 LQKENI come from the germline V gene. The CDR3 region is CASSERDPTDTQYF.

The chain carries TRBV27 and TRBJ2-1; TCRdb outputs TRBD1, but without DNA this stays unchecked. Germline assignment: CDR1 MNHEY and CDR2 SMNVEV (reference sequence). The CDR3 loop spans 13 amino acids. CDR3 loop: CASSLNSGNEQFF.

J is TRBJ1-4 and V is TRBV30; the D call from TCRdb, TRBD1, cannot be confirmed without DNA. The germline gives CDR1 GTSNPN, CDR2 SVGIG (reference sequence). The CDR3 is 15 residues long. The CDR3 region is CAWSRLDTRNEKLFF.

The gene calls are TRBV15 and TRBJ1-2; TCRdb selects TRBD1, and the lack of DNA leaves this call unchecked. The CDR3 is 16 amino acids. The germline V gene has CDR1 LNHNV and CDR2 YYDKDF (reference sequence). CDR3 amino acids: CATSRGDSRSNYGYTF.

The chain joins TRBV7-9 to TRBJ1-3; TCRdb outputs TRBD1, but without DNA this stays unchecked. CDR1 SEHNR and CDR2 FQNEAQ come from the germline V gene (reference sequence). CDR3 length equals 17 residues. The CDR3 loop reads CASSLPRWRGSGNTIYF.

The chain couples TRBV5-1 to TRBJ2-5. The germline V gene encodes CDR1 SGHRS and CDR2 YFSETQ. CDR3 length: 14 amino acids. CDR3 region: CASSLMTDKETQYF.

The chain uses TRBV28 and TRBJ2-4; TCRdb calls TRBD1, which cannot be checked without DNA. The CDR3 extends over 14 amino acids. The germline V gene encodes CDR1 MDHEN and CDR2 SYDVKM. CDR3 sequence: CASSLGQGVRVQYF.

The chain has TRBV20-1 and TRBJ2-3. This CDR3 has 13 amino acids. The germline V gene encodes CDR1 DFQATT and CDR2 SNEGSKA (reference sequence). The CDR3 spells CSASGQPTDTQYF.

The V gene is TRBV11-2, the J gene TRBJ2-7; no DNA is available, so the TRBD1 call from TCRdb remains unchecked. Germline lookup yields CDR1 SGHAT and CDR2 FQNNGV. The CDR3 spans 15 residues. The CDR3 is CASSLVGTGTYEQYF.

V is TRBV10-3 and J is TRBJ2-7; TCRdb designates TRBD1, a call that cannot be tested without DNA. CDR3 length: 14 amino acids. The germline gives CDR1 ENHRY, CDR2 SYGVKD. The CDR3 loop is CAITTQEGAYEQYF.

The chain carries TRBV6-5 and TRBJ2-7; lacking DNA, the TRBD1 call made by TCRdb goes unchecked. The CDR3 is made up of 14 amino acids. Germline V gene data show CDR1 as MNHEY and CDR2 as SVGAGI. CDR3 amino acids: CASSYSRGLYEQYF.

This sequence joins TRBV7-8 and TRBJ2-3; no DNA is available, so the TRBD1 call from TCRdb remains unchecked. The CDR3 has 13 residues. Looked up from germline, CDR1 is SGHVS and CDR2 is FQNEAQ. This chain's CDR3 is CASSSQGPATQYF.

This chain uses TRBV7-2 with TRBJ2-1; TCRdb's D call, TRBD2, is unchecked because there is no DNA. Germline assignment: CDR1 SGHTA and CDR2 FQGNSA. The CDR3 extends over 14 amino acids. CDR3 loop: CASNLVAGGYEQFF. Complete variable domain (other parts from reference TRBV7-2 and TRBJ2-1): GAGVSQSPSNKVTEKGKDVELRCDPISGHTALYWYRQSLGQGLEFLIYFQGNSAPDKSGLPSDRFSAERTGGSVSTLTIQRTQQEDSAVYLCASNLVAGGYEQFFGPGTRLTVL.

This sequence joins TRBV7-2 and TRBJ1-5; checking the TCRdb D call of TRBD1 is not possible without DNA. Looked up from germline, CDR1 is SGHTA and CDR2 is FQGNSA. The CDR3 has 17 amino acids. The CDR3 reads CASSLGGQGRGNQPQHF.

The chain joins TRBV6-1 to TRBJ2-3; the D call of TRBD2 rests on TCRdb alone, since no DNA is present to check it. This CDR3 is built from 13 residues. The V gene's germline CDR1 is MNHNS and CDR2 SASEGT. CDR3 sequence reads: CASSLAGGHPQYF.

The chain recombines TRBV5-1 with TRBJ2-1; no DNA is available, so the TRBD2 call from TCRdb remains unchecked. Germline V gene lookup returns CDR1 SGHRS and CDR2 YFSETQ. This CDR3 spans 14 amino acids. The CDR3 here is CASSLVGQDNEQFF.

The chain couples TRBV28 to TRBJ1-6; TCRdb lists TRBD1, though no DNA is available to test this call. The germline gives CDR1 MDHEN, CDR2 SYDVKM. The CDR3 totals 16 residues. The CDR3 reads CASRGWTGGDNSPLHF.

This chain's CDR3 is CASSGGGRTYLYEQYF. This rearrangement joins TRBV7-9 to TRBJ2-7; TCRdb gives TRBD1 as the D gene, but with no DNA this cannot be confirmed. CDR1 is SEHNR, CDR2 FQNEAQ, per germline (reference sequence). This CDR3 region has 16 residues. Using reference TRBV7-9 and TRBJ2-7 for the parts outside the CDR3, the full variable domain is DTGVSQNPRHKITKRGQNVTFRCDPISEHNRLYWYRQTLGQGPEFLTYFQNEAQLEKSRLLSDRFSAERPKGSFSTLEIQRTEQGDSAMYLCASSGGGRTYLYEQYFGPGTRLTVT.

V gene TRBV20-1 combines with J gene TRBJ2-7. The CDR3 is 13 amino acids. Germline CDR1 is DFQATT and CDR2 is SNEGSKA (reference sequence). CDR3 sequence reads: CSAPTTGPYEQYF.